These 11 T cell receptor beta chains came from one sample sequenced in a study of blood T cell repertoires in COVID-19. Measured with immunoSEQ multiplex PCR; TCRdb has only the in-frame clones, and not every one. Of tens of thousands of clones listed, about 75% are singletons. Input material: peripheral blood. The receptors here all came from a woman aged 80 or over with acute or convalescent COVID-19.

This chain uses TRBV19 with TRBJ2-1; 12 nucleotides agree with TRBD2. The CDR3 is 16 residues long. V gave up 1 base and J gave up 5 bases; unmatched junction bases: 3. Germline loops: CDR1 LNHDA, CDR2 SQIVND (reference sequence). This CDR3 reads CASSIGTSGKNNEQFF. The CDR3 DNA follows: TGTGCCAGTAGTATAGGGACTAGCGGGAAGAACAATGAGCAGTTCTTC.

V is TRBV15 and J is TRBJ1-4; 9 nucleotides align to TRBD1. Germline CDR1 reads LNHNV; CDR2 reads YYDKDF (reference sequence). CDR3 length: 17 amino acids. V was clipped by 2 bases and J by 7 bases; unmatched bases: 11. The CDR3 sequence: CATSRSLTGGGFEKLFF. CDR3 in DNA: TGTGCCACCAGCAGATCTCTTACAGGGGGCGGGTTTGAAAAACTGTTTTTT.

The chain uses TRBV3-1 (or the pseudogene TRBV3-2) and TRBJ2-7; TRBD2 is a possible D gene (5 bases). The CDR3 totals 14 residues. CDR1 and CDR2 (germline): LGHDT, YNNKEL (reference sequence). V was pared by 1 base and J by 1 base, with 8 bases between. The CDR3 coding sequence is TGTGCCAGCAGCCAAGGATTAGCGTCCTACGAGCAGTACTTC. Its protein is CASSQGLASYEQYF.

This clone came up once. The chain uses TRBV6-6 and TRBJ2-3; maybe TRBD1 (5 bases). This CDR3 region has 15 residues. CDR1 is MNHNY, CDR2 SVGAGI, per germline (reference sequence). The V end lost 7 bases, the J end lost 3 bases, and 17 bases lay between the germline ends. The chain's CDR3 is CASTSRQPGTDTQYF. CDR3 nucleotide sequence: TGTGCCAGCACTTCTCGACAGCCTGGGACAGATACGCAGTATTTT.

The genes are TRBV2 and TRBJ2-1, with D maybe TRBD2 (6 bases). Germline loops: CDR1 SNHLY, CDR2 FYNNEI. The CDR3 loop spans 19 amino acids. The V and J ends lost 0 bases and 0 bases respectively, with 18 bases between them. CDR3 coding DNA: TGTGCCAGCAGTGAAGCTGGGGAGGTAGCGTCGAGCTCCTACAATGAGCAGTTCTTC. Translation gives CASSEAGEVASSSYNEQFF.

The gene calls are TRBV3-1 (or the pseudogene TRBV3-2) and TRBJ2-1; 8 bases agree with TRBD1. CDR1 and CDR2 (germline): LGHDT, YNNKEL (reference sequence). This CDR3 region has 14 residues. Trimming cost V 1 base and J 7 bases; bases outside gene matches: 3. The CDR3 bases are TGTGCCAGCAGCCAAGTCGGACAGGGTAATGAGCAGTTCTTC. It translates to CASSQVGQGNEQFF.

This clone was seen only a few times. The chain is built from TRBV2 and TRBJ2-1; 10 bases are shared with TRBD2. The V and J ends lost 5 bases and 3 bases, in that order; junction bases with no gene match: 10. CDR1 and CDR2 from the germline V gene are SNHLY and FYNNEI. The CDR3 consists of 17 residues. CDR3 coding DNA: TGTGCCAGCAGTCCGCCCGCTAGCGGGAGTATCTACAATGAGCAGTTCTTC. It is translated as CASSPPASGSIYNEQFF.

This clone came up a few times. The chain uses TRBV7-9 and TRBJ2-1; 8 nucleotides agree with TRBD2. CDR1 SEHNR and CDR2 FQNEAQ come from the germline V gene (reference sequence). The length of the CDR3 is 17 residues. The V gene end was trimmed by 5 bases and the J gene end by 5 bases; junction bases not matched to a gene: 14. The DNA for the CDR3 is TGTGCCAGCAGCCCCCCAACCGGGGGTAGCGGGGACAATGAGCAGTTCTTC. Residues: CASSPPTGGSGDNEQFF.

The chain has TRBV5-5 and TRBJ2-3, with 10 bases that match TRBD2. The germline gives CDR1 SGHKS, CDR2 YYEKEE (reference sequence). The V gene end was trimmed by 0 bases and the J gene end by 2 bases; junction bases not matched to a gene: 6. The CDR3 has 17 residues. CDR3 in DNA: TGTGCCAGCAGCTTGGCGGCTAGCGGGGGCCCCACAGATACGCAGTATTTT. It yields the protein CASSLAASGGPTDTQYF.

This chain joins TRBV6-5 and TRBJ2-5; 8 nucleotides line up with TRBD2. Germline V gives CDR1 MNHEY, CDR2 SVGAGI. The length of the CDR3 is 15 residues. Losses at the gene ends were 4 bases for V and 5 bases for J; bases not matched to a gene: 9. The chain's CDR3 is CASSSHLAGRETQYF. In DNA form, the CDR3 reads TGTGCCAGCAGTTCCCACTTAGCGGGGAGGGAGACCCAGTACTTC.

This chain uses TRBV7-2 with TRBJ1-2; D is ambiguous. The CDR3 sequence is 14 residues long. Trimming left V 0 bases short and J 6 bases short, with 11 bases between. The germline V gene has CDR1 SGHTA and CDR2 FQGNSA. This CDR3 is CASSLALSSNGYTF. The CDR3 DNA reads as TGTGCCAGCAGCTTAGCGCTATCCTCAAATGGCTACACCTTC.